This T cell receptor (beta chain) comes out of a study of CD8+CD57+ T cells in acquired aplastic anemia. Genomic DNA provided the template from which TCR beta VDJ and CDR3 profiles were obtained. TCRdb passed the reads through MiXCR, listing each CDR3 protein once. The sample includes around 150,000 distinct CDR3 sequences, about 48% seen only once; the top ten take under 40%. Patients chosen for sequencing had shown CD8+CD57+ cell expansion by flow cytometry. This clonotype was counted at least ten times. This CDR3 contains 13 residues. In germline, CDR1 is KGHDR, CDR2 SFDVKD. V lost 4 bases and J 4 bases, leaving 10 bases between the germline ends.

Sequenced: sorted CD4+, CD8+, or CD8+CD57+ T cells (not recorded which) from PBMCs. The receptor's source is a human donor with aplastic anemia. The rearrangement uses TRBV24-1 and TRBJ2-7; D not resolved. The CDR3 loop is CATSDARIYEQYF. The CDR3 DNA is TGTGCCACCAGTGACGCCCGAATTTACGAGCAGTACTTC.